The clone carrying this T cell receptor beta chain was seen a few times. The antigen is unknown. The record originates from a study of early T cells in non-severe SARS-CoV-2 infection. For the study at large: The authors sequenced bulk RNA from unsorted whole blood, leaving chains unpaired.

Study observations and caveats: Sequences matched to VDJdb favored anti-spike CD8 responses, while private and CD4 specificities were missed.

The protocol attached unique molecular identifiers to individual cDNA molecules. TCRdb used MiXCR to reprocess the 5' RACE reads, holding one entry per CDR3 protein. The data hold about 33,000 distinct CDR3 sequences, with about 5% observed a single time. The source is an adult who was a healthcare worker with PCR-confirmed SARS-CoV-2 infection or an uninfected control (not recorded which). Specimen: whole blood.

The CDR3 DNA reads as TGTGCCAGCAGCCCAGACGGGGTGCTCGGCTACGAGCAGTACTTC. Amino acid sequence: CASSPDGVLGYEQYF. The V and J genes are TRBV7-2 and TRBJ2-7; possible D gene TRBD2, 5 bases. The CDR3 sequence is 15 residues long. Germline CDR1 reads SGHTA; CDR2 reads FQGNSA. Trimming removed 5 bases at V and 3 bases at J, with 17 bases between. Full variable domain (remainder filled in from reference TRBV7-2 and TRBJ2-7): GAGVSQSPSNKVTEKGKDVELRCDPISGHTALYWYRQSLGQGLEFLIYFQGNSAPDKSGLPSDRFSAERTGGSVSTLTIQRTQQEDSAVYLCASSPDGVLGYEQYFGPGTRLTVT.